This T cell receptor beta chain was recorded in a study of shared clonotypes between healthy human individuals. Overall study context: CD4 naive cells filled three plates per donor, CD4 memory three, CD8 naive two and CD8 memory one.

At a deep level, the assay was run. The assay was immunoSEQ multiplex PCR, and TCRdb's table has in-frame clones only and misses some. This table holds fewer than 1.6 million clones, less than 99% found once. Worth noting for this clone: Its specificity is unknown.

Study-wide points: Clonotypes that were shared across a handful of donors made up 4.5% to 5% of naive CD4 clonotypes.

The specimen sequenced was naive CD4+ T cells sorted from blood. Subset in this sample: CD45RA+ positively selected. The receptor was derived from a man aged 25 to 45 in good health.

Written as DNA, the CDR3 is TGTGCCAGCAGCCAAGGGACAGGGCCTAAGAGTACGCAGTATTTT. Its protein is CASSQGTGPKSTQYF. The chain carries TRBV6-6 and TRBJ2-3, with 9 bases matching TRBD1. The CDR3 runs to 15 residues. With V trimmed by 6 bases and J by 8 bases, 12 bases remained unmatched. Per germline, CDR1 MNHNY and CDR2 SVGAGI (reference sequence).